This T cell receptor (beta chain) emerged from a study of PD-1 blockade in mismatch repair-deficient tumors. Study results and caveats: Tumor-resident clones, often undetectable pretreatment in blood, expanded then contracted after pembrolizumab.

Germline lookup yields CDR1 MNHNY and CDR2 SVGAGI (reference sequence). The CDR3 loop spans 14 amino acids. J was trimmed by 5 bases and V by 8 bases; bases with no gene match: 11. Produced via immunoSEQ multiplex PCR; TCRdb's table is partial and in-frame only. The data show 120,000 or so clones, approximately 86% seen once. A word on this clone: Antigen unknown.

V gene TRBV6-6 combines with J gene TRBJ2-5, with 7 bases that match TRBD2. The receptor's source is an adult with mismatch repair-deficient cancer. The sequences come from peripheral blood, collected 44 weeks after starting pembrolizumab. The CDR3 here is CASGRENVRETQYF. CDR3 bases: TGTGCCAGCGGGCGGGAGAATGTCAGGGAGACCCAGTACTTC.